These 10 T cell receptor beta chains were all obtained from the same sample, sequenced in a study of blood T cell repertoires in COVID-19. Clones were read by immunoSEQ multiplex PCR, and TCRdb kept only the in-frame ones, dropping some. The table includes about 210,000 clones, about 83% detected once. The sample comprised peripheral blood. All receptors derive from a woman between 45 and 65 years old with acute or convalescent COVID-19.

The chain employs TRBV28 and TRBJ1-1; no clear D gene. Germline V CDR1 and CDR2: MDHEN, SYDVKM. This CDR3 is 13 amino acids long. V lost 6 bases and J lost 6, with 14 bases in between. CDR3: CASSPLPRAEAFF. DNA for the CDR3: TGTGCCAGCAGCCCTCTCCCTCGGGCTGAAGCTTTCTTT.

The chain combines TRBV29-1 with TRBJ2-3, with D perhaps TRBD2 (6 bases). The CDR3 length is 16 residues. The germline V gene has CDR1 SQVTM and CDR2 ANQGSEA. The V and J ends lost 3 bases and 1 base respectively, with 17 bases between them. CDR3 nucleotides: TGCAGCGTTGAGATCCGGCGGGGTGGGGGCACAGATACGCAGTATTTT. As protein: CSVEIRRGGGTDTQYF.

The chain is built from TRBV29-1 and TRBJ2-5; 8 positions agree with TRBD2. The length of the CDR3 is 16 residues. After removal of 4 bases from V and 0 bases from J, the junction contained 10 bases not matched to a gene. The germline V gene has CDR1 SQVTM and CDR2 ANQGSEA. The CDR3 loop reads CSVAPWLAGYQETQYF. As DNA, the CDR3 is TGCAGCGTTGCGCCCTGGTTAGCGGGGTACCAAGAGACCCAGTACTTC.

The CDR3 DNA sequence: TGTGCCAGCAGCGTAGGACACCCGAACACCGGGGAGCTGTTTTTT. This translates into CASSVGHPNTGELFF. The V call is TRBV9, the J call TRBJ2-2; D not certain. Between the trimmed V and J ends, which lost 0 bases and 0 bases, there was a span of 6 bases. The CDR3 extends over 15 amino acids. The V gene's germline CDR1 is SGDLS and CDR2 YYNGEE.

This clone was detected only a few times. This sequence joins TRBV18 and TRBJ2-5; TRBD2 matches 11 bases. The CDR3 is made up of 15 amino acids. Looked up from germline, CDR1 is KGHSH and CDR2 is LQKENI. The V and J ends lost 4 bases and 4 bases, in that order; junction bases with no gene match: 5. The CDR3 loop is CASSRIGLAGETQYF. The CDR3 DNA sequence: TGTGCCAGCTCACGAATAGGACTAGCGGGAGAGACCCAGTACTTC. The complete variable domain, with remaining parts taken from reference TRBV18 and TRBJ2-5, reads NAGVMQNPRHLVRRRGQEARLRCSPMKGHSHVYWYRQLPEEGLKFMVYLQKENIIDESGMPKERFSAEFPKEGPSILRIQQVVRGDSAAYFCASSRIGLAGETQYFGPGTRLLVL.

On this clone itself: The sample has other DNA sequences that encode this CDR3 too. The chain is built from TRBV29-1 and TRBJ2-7; TRBD1 aligns across 10 bases. The CDR3 loop spans 13 amino acids. Germline V gene data show CDR1 as SQVTM and CDR2 as ANQGSEA. Trimming cost V 4 bases and J 2 bases; bases outside gene matches: 2. In DNA form, the CDR3 reads TGCAGCGTTGGGGGGACAGGGGCCTACGAGCAGTACTTC. Protein product: CSVGGTGAYEQYF.

The CDR3 nucleotides read TGTGCCAGCTCAGAGAGACAGGTCGCTGAAGCTTTCTTT. As protein: CASSERQVAEAFF. This chain uses TRBV18 with TRBJ1-1; a possible D gene is TRBD1 (6 bases). The CDR3 totals 13 residues. V was trimmed by 5 bases and J by 6 bases, leaving 13 bases between them. The germline gives CDR1 KGHSH, CDR2 LQKENI.

CDR3 bases: TGTGCCAGCAGTGGGACAAACACCGGGGAGCTGTTTTTT. Its protein product is CASSGTNTGELFF. This chain joins TRBV6-4 and TRBJ2-2; D perhaps matches TRBD1 (5 bases). The CDR3 has 13 amino acids. V lost 4 bases and J lost 2, with 5 bases in between. CDR1 and CDR2 from the germline V gene are MRHNA and SNTAGT.

The V call is TRBV20-1, the J call TRBJ2-7, with a possible D match to TRBD1 (6 bases). CDR3 size: 13 residues. Germline CDR1 and CDR2: DFQATT and SNEGSKA (reference sequence). V dropped 3 bases and J dropped 3 bases, with 12 bases sitting between them. CDR3 DNA sequence: TGCAGTGCTAGTCGGGACACCCTCTACGAGCAGTACTTC. Translation gives CSASRDTLYEQYF.

V is TRBV2 and J is TRBJ2-3; 13 positions agree with TRBD2. J gave up 5 bases and V 4 bases, and 0 bases lay outside the gene matches. This CDR3 contains 14 residues. CDR1 SNHLY and CDR2 FYNNEI come from the germline V gene. The CDR3 sequence: CASSGLAGGDTQYF. The CDR3 DNA follows: TGTGCCAGCAGTGGACTAGCGGGAGGAGATACGCAGTATTTT.